These T cell receptor beta chains were read from a single sample in a study of cytomegalovirus exposure and HLA in healthy donors. Clones were sequenced by immunoSEQ multiplex PCR, and TCRdb holds only the in-frame ones, with some missing. The data hold 100,000 to 150,000 clones, with roughly 70% observed a single time. The sequenced sample was PBMCs. The source of these receptors is a woman aged 40 to 50 in good health and CMV-seropositive. CDR3s include the opening cysteine and the closing phenylalanine or tryptophan. A D gene is named only where the DNA matches it firmly. Clone sizes are given selectively: once, few, many, or a class where the clone is expanded.

J: TRBJ1-2; V: TRBV9; D: NA; size: NA; CDR3: CASSVREGDYGYTF; DNA: TGTGCCAGCAGCGTGAGGGAGGGAGACTATGGCTACACCTTC
J: TRBJ2-1; V: TRBV28; D: TRBD2; size: few; CDR3: CASTPASGILNEQFF; DNA: TGTGCCAGCACCCCCGCTAGCGGGATTCTAAATGAGCAGTTCTTC
J: TRBJ1-6; V: TRBV5-1; D: TRBD1; size: NA; CDR3: CASSLASDRVGPLHF; DNA: TGCGCCAGCAGCTTGGCCTCGGACAGGGTAGGACCCCTCCACTTT
J: TRBJ1-2; V: TRBV5-6; D: NA; size: few; CDR3: CASSYVVGDGYTF; DNA: TGTGCCAGCAGCTACGTCGTAGGGGATGGCTACACCTTC
J: TRBJ2-1; V: TRBV30; D: TRBD1; size: once; CDR3: CAWDTGQVMYNEQFF; DNA: TGTGCCTGGGACACGGGACAGGTCATGTACAATGAGCAGTTCTTC
J: TRBJ2-7; V: TRBV4-3; D: TRBD1; size: NA; CDR3: CASSQDSKGQGIYEQYF; DNA: TGCGCCAGCAGCCAAGACTCAAAGGGACAGGGCATATACGAGCAGTACTTC
J: TRBJ2-1; V: TRBV9; D: TRBD2; size: few; CDR3: CASSAGLAGGLGSYNEQFF; DNA: TGTGCCAGCAGCGCCGGACTAGCGGGGGGGCTGGGCTCCTACAATGAGCAGTTCTTC
J: TRBJ1-2; V: TRBV28; D: TRBD1; size: NA; CDR3: CASTDTPGQDSYGYTF; DNA: TGTGCCAGCACCGATACTCCGGGACAGGACTCCTATGGCTACACCTTC
J: TRBJ2-5; V: TRBV28; D: NA; size: NA; CDR3: CASTLGRQETQYF; DNA: TGTGCCAGCACGTTGGGGCGCCAAGAGACCCAGTACTTC
J: TRBJ2-7; V: TRBV6-5; D: TRBD1; size: NA; CDR3: CASSYSRGREQYF; DNA: TGTGCCAGCAGTTACTCCAGGGGGCGCGAGCAGTACTTC
J: TRBJ2-5; V: TRBV5-1; D: NA; size: NA; CDR3: CASSTGLEGTQYF; DNA: TGCGCCAGCAGTACGGGTCTCGAAGGGACCCAGTACTTC
J: TRBJ2-1; V: TRBV5-4; D: TRBD1; size: NA; CDR3: CASSSQGANYNEQFF; DNA: TGTGCCAGCAGCTCACAGGGGGCCAATTACAATGAGCAGTTCTTC
J: TRBJ1-5; V: TRBV28; D: TRBD1; size: once; CDR3: CASSRDSLLFSNQPQHF; DNA: TGTGCCAGCAGTCGGGACAGCCTCCTCTTTAGCAATCAGCCCCAGCATTTT
J: TRBJ1-2; V: TRBV4-3; D: NA; size: once; CDR3: CASSQGTGQANGYTF; DNA: TGCGCCAGCAGCCAAGGCACTGGGCAGGCGAATGGCTACACCTTC
J: TRBJ2-7; V: TRBV9; D: TRBD2; size: NA; CDR3: CASSLLSGRNSEQYF; DNA: TGTGCCAGCAGCCTCCTTAGCGGGAGAAACAGCGAGCAGTACTTC